This T cell receptor (beta chain) is drawn from a study of blood T cell repertoires in COVID-19. Study context: The United States, Italy and Spain provided the acute and convalescent COVID-19 samples. PBMCs, B-cell-depleted T cells, or T cells were the source of the cDNA or gDNA that made up the material.

Authors' methods: The authors estimated nucleated cell counts from reference gene primer amplification. The data were produced by immunoSEQ multiplex PCR, yet TCRdb's version contains in-frame clones alone and is incomplete. Clonal size and the V and J genes are those of that table, whereas D and trimming came from the DNA. The sample records approximately 150,000 clones, more than 80% being singletons. V was shortened by 1 base and J by 5 bases, with 7 bases between the two germline ends. CDR3 size: 13 residues. Germline V gene data show CDR1 as SGHTA and CDR2 as FQGNSA. The chain employs TRBV7-2 and TRBJ2-3; D uncertain. This clonotype was obtained from a human donor in a cohort sampled during active COVID-19. The sequenced sample was peripheral blood. CDR3 in amino acids: CASSLGRRDTQYF. As DNA, the CDR3 is TGTGCCAGCAGCTTAGGCAGGCGAGATACGCAGTATTTT.